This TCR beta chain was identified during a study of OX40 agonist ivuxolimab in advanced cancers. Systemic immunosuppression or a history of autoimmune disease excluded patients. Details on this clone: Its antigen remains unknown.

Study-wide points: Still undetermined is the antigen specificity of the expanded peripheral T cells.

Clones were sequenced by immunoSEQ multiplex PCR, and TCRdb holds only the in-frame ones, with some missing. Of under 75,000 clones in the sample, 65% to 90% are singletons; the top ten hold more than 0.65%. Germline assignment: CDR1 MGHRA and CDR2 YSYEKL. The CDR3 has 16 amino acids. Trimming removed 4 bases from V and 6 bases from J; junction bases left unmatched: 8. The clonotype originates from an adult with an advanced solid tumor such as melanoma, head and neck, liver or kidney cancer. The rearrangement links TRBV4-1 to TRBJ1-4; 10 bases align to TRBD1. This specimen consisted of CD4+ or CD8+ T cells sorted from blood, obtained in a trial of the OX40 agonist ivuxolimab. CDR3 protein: CASSRLLGTGDEKLFF. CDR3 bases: TGCGCCAGCAGCCGCCTATTGGGGACAGGGGATGAAAAACTGTTTTTT.